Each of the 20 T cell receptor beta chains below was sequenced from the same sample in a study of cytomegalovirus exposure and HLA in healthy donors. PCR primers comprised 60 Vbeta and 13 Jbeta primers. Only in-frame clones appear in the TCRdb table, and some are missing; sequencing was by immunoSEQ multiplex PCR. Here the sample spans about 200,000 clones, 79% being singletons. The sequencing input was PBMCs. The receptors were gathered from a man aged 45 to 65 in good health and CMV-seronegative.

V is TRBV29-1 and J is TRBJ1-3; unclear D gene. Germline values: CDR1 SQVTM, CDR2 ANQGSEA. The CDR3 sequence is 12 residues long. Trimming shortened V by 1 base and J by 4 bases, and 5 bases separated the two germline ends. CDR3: CSVEGAGNTIYF. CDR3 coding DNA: TGCAGCGTTGAAGGGGCGGGAAACACCATATATTTT.

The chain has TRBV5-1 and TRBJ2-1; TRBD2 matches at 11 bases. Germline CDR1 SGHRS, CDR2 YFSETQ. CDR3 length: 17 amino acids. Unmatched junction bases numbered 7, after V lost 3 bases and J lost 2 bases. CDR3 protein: CASSSMTSGNTYNEQFF. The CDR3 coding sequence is TGCGCCAGCAGCTCTATGACTAGCGGGAATACCTACAATGAGCAGTTCTTC. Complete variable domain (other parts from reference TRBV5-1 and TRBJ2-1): KAGVTQTPRYLIKTRGQQVTLSCSPISGHRSVSWYQQTPGQGLQFLFEYFSETQRNKGNFPGRFSGRQFSNSRSEMNVSTLELGDSALYLCASSSMTSGNTYNEQFFGPGTRLTVL.

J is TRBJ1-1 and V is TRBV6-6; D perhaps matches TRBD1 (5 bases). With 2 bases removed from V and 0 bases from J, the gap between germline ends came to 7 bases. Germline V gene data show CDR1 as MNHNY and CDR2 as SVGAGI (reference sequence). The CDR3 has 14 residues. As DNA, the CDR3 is TGTGCCAGCAGTTACCAGGGCGTGAACACTGAAGCTTTCTTT. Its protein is CASSYQGVNTEAFF.

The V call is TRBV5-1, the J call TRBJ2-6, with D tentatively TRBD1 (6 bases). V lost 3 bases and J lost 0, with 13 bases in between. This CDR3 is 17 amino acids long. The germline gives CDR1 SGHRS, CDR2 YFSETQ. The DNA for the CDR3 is TGCGCCAGCAGCTCGCGGACAGTAGCCTCTGGGGCCAACGTCCTGACTTTC. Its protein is CASSSRTVASGANVLTF.

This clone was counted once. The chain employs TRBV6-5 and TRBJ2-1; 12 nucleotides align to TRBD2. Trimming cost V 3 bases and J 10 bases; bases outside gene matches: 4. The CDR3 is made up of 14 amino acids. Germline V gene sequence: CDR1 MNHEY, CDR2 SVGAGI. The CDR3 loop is CASSYDTSGREQFF. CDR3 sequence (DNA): TGTGCCAGCAGTTATGACACTAGCGGGAGGGAGCAGTTCTTC.

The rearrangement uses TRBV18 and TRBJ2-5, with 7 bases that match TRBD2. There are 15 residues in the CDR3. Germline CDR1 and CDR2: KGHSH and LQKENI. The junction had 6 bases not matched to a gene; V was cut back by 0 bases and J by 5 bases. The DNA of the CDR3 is TGTGCCAGCTCACCACCAGGGAGGGCAGGGGAGACCCAGTACTTC. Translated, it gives CASSPPGRAGETQYF. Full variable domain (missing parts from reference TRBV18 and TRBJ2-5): NAGVMQNPRHLVRRRGQEARLRCSPMKGHSHVYWYRQLPEEGLKFMVYLQKENIIDESGMPKERFSAEFPKEGPSILRIQQVVRGDSAAYFCASSPPGRAGETQYFGPGTRLLVL.

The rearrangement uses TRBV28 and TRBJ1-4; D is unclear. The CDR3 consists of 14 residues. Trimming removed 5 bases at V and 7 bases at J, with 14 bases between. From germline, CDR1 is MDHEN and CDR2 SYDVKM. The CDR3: CASSPPGLGEKLFF. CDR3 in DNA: TGTGCCAGCAGTCCCCCGGGTTTGGGTGAAAAACTGTTTTTT.

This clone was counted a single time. CDR3: CASRTRTPFIASYEQYF. The CDR3 region has the DNA TGTGCCAGCCGAACCAGGACACCCTTTATAGCCTCCTACGAGCAGTACTTC. The chain has TRBV28 and TRBJ2-7, with a possible D match to TRBD1 (5 bases). The CDR3 length is 17 residues. The germline V and J ends were trimmed by 8 bases and 0 bases, with 23 bases remaining between them. CDR1 and CDR2 (germline): MDHEN, SYDVKM.

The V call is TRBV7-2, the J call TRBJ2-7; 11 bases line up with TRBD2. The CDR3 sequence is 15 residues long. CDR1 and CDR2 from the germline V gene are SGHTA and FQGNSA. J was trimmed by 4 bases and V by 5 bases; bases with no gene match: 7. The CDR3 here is CASSPLAGGLYEQYF. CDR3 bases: TGTGCCAGCAGCCCTCTAGCGGGAGGTCTTTACGAGCAGTACTTC.

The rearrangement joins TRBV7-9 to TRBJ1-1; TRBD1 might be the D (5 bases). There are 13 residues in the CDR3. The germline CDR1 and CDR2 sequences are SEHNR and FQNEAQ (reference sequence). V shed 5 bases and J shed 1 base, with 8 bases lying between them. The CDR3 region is CASSATENTEAFF. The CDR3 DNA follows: TGTGCCAGCAGCGCGACAGAGAACACTGAAGCTTTCTTT.

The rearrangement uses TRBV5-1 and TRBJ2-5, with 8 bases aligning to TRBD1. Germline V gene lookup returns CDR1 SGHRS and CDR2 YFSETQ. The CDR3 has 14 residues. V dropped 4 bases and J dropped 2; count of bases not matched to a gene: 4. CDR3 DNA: TGCGCCAGCAGCGGACAGGGTTCACAAGAGACCCAGTACTTC. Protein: CASSGQGSQETQYF.

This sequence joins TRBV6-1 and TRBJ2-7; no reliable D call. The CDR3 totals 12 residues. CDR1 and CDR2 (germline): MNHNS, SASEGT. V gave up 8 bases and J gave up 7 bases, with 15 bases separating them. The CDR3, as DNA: TGTGCCAGCGGCCCAGAGGTCCTAGAGCAGTACTTC. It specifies CASGPEVLEQYF.

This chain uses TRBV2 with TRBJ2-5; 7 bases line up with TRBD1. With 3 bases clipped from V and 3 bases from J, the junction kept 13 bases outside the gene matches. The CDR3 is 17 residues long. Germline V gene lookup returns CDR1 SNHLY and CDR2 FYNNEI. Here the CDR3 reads CASSDPLTGIGKETQYF. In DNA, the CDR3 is TGTGCCAGCAGTGATCCGCTGACAGGGATCGGTAAAGAGACCCAGTACTTC. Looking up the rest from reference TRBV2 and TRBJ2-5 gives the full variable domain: EPEVTQTPSHQVTQMGQEVILRCVPISNHLYFYWYRQILGQKVEFLVSFYNNEISEKSEIFDDQFSVERPDGSNFTLKIRSTKLEDSAMYFCASSDPLTGIGKETQYFGPGTRLLVL.

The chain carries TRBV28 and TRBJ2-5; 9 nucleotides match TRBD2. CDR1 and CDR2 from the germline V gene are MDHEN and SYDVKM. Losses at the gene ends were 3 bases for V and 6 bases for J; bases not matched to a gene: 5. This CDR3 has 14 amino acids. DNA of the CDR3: TGTGCCAGCAGTTTCCAGCGGGAGGAACAGACCCAGTACTTC. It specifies CASSFQREEQTQYF.

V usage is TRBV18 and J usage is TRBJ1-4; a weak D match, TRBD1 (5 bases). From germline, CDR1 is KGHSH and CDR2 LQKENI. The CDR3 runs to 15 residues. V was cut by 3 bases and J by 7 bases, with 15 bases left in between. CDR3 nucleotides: TGTGCCAGCTCACCTAGGACGCAGGGTAGTGAAAAACTGTTTTTT. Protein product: CASSPRTQGSEKLFF. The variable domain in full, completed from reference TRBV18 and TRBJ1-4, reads NAGVMQNPRHLVRRRGQEARLRCSPMKGHSHVYWYRQLPEEGLKFMVYLQKENIIDESGMPKERFSAEFPKEGPSILRIQQVVRGDSAAYFCASSPRTQGSEKLFFGSGTQLSVL.

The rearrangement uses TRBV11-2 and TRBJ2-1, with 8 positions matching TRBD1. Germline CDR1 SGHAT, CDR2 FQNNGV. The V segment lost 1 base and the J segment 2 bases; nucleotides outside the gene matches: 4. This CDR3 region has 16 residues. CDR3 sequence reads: CASSLGQGSTYNEQFF. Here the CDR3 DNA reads TGTGCCAGCAGCTTAGGACAGGGGAGTACCTACAATGAGCAGTTCTTC.

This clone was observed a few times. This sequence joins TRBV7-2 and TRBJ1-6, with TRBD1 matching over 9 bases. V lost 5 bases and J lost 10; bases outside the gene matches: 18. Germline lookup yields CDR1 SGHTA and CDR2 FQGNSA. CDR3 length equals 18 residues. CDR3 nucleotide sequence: TGTGCCAGCAGCCCTCACTCCGGGACAGGGCCGATGAAATCACCCCTCCACTTT. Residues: CASSPHSGTGPMKSPLHF.

The CDR3 DNA sequence: TGTGCCAGCAGCCAGCTACAGGGGAAGAACACTGAAGCTTTCTTT. Encoded protein: CASSQLQGKNTEAFF. The rearrangement uses TRBV4-2 and TRBJ1-1, with 7 bases that match TRBD1. This CDR3 is 15 amino acids long. Trimming took 3 bases from V and 1 from J; bases not matched to a gene: 5. Germline assignment: CDR1 LGHNA and CDR2 YNFKEQ.

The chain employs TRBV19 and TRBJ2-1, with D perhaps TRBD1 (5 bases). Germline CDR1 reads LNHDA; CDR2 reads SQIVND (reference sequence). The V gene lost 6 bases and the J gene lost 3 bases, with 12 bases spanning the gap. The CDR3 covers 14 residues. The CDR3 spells CASSPDSLYNEQFF. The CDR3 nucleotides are TGTGCCAGTAGCCCTGACAGTCTCTACAATGAGCAGTTCTTC. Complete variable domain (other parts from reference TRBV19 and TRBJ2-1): DGGITQSPKYLFRKEGQNVTLSCEQNLNHDAMYWYRQDPGQGLRLIYYSQIVNDFQKGDIAEGYSVSREKKESFPLTVTSAQKNPTAFYLCASSPDSLYNEQFFGPGTRLTVL.

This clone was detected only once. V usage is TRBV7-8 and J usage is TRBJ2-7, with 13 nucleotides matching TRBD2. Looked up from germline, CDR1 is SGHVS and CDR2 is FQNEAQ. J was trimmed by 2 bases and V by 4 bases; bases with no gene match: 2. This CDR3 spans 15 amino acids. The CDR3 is CASSSGTSGTYEQYF. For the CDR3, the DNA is TGTGCCAGCAGCTCCGGGACTAGCGGGACCTACGAGCAGTACTTC.